The clone carrying this TCR beta chain was picked up one time. The sample originates from a study of blood T cell repertoires in COVID-19. Study information: Sources were T cells, B-cell-depleted T cells, or PBMCs; the material itself was cDNA or gDNA.

Recruitment covered about 25 US areas and drew participants whose ages spanned about 18 to 90 years. Clinical histories supplied by participants themselves formed the basis of cohort assignment. The data were produced by immunoSEQ multiplex PCR, yet TCRdb's version contains in-frame clones alone and is incomplete. Here the sample spans roughly 200,000 clones, approximately 90% being singletons. The V end lost 1 base, the J end lost 3 bases, and 9 bases lay between the germline ends. The CDR3 is made up of 14 amino acids. Looked up from germline, CDR1 is SGHTA and CDR2 is FQGNSA. The sequenced sample consisted of PBMCs or T cells enriched from blood (not recorded which). The TCR comes from a man under 40 who had recovered from COVID-19. This chain uses TRBV7-2 with TRBJ1-2; a possible D gene is TRBD1 (6 bases). CDR3 region: CASSLGGGDYGYTF. The CDR3, as DNA: TGTGCCAGCAGCTTAGGAGGGGGTGACTATGGCTACACCTTC. Together with reference TRBV7-2 and TRBJ1-2, the CDR3 gives the full variable domain: GAGVSQSPSNKVTEKGKDVELRCDPISGHTALYWYRQSLGQGLEFLIYFQGNSAPDKSGLPSDRFSAERTGGSVSTLTIQRTQQEDSAVYLCASSLGGGDYGYTFGSGTRLTVV.